This T cell receptor (beta chain) was sequenced during a study of blood T cells in healthy people across ages. This clonotype was seen more than once but under ten times. The antigen is unknown. Sample-barcoded 5' priming and a J-beta primer mix drove a second PCR of roughly 6 to 12 cycles. One entry per CDR3 protein, called by TCRdb with MiXCR from the 5' RACE reads. Here the sample spans about 570,000 distinct CDR3 sequences, about 27% being singletons. The germline gives CDR1 MNHEY, CDR2 SVGAGI. Trimming stripped 1 base from V and 5 bases from J, with 23 bases between. This CDR3 is built from 18 residues. Every participating donor contributed around 9.5 milliliters of peripheral blood through a draw. Findings and caveats of the study: As naive T cell percentage varied, TCR beta diversity correlated strongly with it. Per million T cells, the diversity of TCR beta decreased roughly linearly as age advanced.

This sample also appeared in a second study, on T cells of mothers and their children.

The chain recombines TRBV6-5 with TRBJ1-1; TRBD1 is a possible D gene (6 bases). Sequencing was done on a sample of blood. The TCR originated in a boy younger than 10 in good health. CDR3: CASSYYRQVATADTEAFF. CDR3 DNA sequence: TGTGCCAGCAGTTACTATCGACAGGTGGCCACGGCGGATACTGAAGCTTTCTTT.